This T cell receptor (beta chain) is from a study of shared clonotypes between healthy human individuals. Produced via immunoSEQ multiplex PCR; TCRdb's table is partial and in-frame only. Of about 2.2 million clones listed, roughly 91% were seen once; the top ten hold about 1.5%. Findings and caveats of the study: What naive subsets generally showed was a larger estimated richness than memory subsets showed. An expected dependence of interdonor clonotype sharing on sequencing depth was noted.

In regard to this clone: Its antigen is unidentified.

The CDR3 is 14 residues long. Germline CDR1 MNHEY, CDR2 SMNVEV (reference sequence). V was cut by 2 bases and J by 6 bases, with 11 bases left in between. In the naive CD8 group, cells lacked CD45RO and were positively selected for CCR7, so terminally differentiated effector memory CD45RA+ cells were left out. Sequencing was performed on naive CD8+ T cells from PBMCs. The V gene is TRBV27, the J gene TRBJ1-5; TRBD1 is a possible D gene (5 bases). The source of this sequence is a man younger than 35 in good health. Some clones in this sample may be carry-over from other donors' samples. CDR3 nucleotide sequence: TGTGCCAGCAGTTTAGGCAGGGTAGGTCAGCCCCAGCATTTT. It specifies CASSLGRVGQPQHF.